The rows below give T cell receptor beta chains drawn from one sample of a study of tumour-infiltrating T cells in Burkitt lymphoma. Profiled with immunoSEQ multiplex PCR; TCRdb holds only in-frame clones, not every one. The table has around 2,400 clones, 81% seen once. Sequenced material: tumor tissue. The source of these receptors is a human donor with diffuse large B-cell lymphoma. The CDR3 runs from the conserved cysteine through the conserved F or W. A D gene is named only where the DNA matches it firmly. Rows may omit the clone size; those that give it use once, few, many or a size class.

abundance	v_gene	j_gene	d_gene	CDR3aa	CDR3nt
NA	TRBV7-9	TRBJ2-7	NA	CASSYGVKDEQYF	TGTGCCAGCAGCTATGGGGTGAAGGACGAGCAGTACTTC
NA	TRBV5-1	TRBJ1-1	NA	CASSVGRGRVTEAFF	TGCGCCAGCAGCGTCGGGCGGGGGCGGGTCACTGAAGCTTTCTTT
NA	TRBV5-1	TRBJ1-2	NA	CASSLDRGKNGYTF	TGCGCCAGCAGCTTGGATCGGGGAAAGAATGGCTACACCTTC
NA	TRBV27	TRBJ2-7	TRBD1	CASSLSIGGTGSREQYF	TGTGCCAGCAGTTTATCTATTGGTGGGACAGGGTCCCGGGAGCAGTACTTC
few	TRBV7-8	TRBJ2-1	NA	CASSFVGLYNEQFF	TGTGCCAGCAGCTTTGTGGGTCTCTACAATGAGCAGTTCTTC
NA	TRBV5-1	TRBJ2-3	TRBD1	CASSFGTVELLITDTQYF	TGCGCCAGCAGCTTCGGGACAGTCGAGCTTCTAATCACAGATACGCAGTATTTT
NA	TRBV7-9	TRBJ2-7	NA	CASSLQGPTSYEQYF	TGTGCCAGCAGCTTGCAGGGGCCCACCTCCTACGAGCAGTACTTC
NA	TRBV7-6	TRBJ1-1	NA	CASSLDRVDTEAFF	TGTGCCAGCAGCTTAGACAGGGTTGACACTGAAGCTTTCTTT
once	TRBV28	TRBJ1-4	NA	CASSSRALNEKLFF	TGTGCCAGCAGTTCCCGGGCTTTGAATGAAAAACTGTTTTTT
once	TRBV30	TRBJ2-1	NA	CAWSVSWGLDNGQFF	TGTGCCTGGAGTGTATCGTGGGGCCTAGACAATGGGCAGTTCTTC
once	TRBV30	TRBJ1-6	NA	CAWSWEASYNSPLHF	TGTGCCTGGAGTTGGGAAGCATCCTATAATTCACCCCTCCACTTT
NA	TRBV4-3	TRBJ1-1	NA	CASSHDGGTEAFF	TGCGCCAGCAGCCATGACGGGGGCACTGAAGCTTTCTTT
NA	TRBV18	TRBJ1-2	TRBD1	CASSPAGGGYTF	TGTGCCAGCTCACCGGCAGGGGGTGGCTACACCTTC
NA	TRBV9	TRBJ2-5	NA	CASSVVGLRMETQYF	TGTGCCAGCAGCGTAGTAGGGTTAAGGATGGAGACCCAGTACTTC
NA	TRBV2	TRBJ2-1	NA	CASSDPALAPHNEQFF	TGTGCCAGCAGTGACCCGGCCCTGGCTCCCCACAATGAGCAGTTCTTC
NA	TRBV30	TRBJ2-2	NA	CAWRWGPNTGELFF	TGTGCCTGGAGGTGGGGGCCGAACACCGGGGAGCTGTTTTTT
NA	TRBV2	TRBJ1-5	NA	CASSGSGVAIQPQHF	TGTGCCAGCAGTGGCTCGGGGGTGGCCATTCAGCCCCAGCATTTT
NA	TRBV5-1	TRBJ2-5	NA	CASSLGGAQETQYF	TGCGCCAGCAGCTTGGGGGGGGCCCAAGAGACCCAGTACTTC
NA	TRBV4-3	TRBJ1-2	TRBD1	CASSRTGGGYTF	TGCGCCAGCAGCCGAACAGGGGGTGGCTACACCTTC
NA	TRBV4-1	TRBJ2-7	NA	CASSQGPYYEQYF	TGCGCCAGCAGCCAGGGGCCCTACTACGAGCAGTACTTC
NA	TRBV7-2	TRBJ1-5	NA	CASSMNREPQHF	TGTGCCAGCAGCATGAACAGGGAGCCCCAGCATTTT
NA	TRBV28	TRBJ2-2	NA	CASSRGLNTGELFF	TGTGCCAGCAGTCGCGGCTTGAACACCGGGGAGCTGTTTTTT
NA	TRBV7-8	TRBJ1-4	NA	CASSAGGSKLEKLFF	TGTGCCAGCAGCGCTGGGGGCTCTAAGTTGGAAAAACTGTTTTTT
NA	TRBV6-6	TRBJ1-3	NA	CASSYTRTGGNTIYF	TGTGCCAGCAGTTACACACGGACGGGGGGAAACACCATATATTTT
NA	TRBV5-1	TRBJ1-4	TRBD1	CASSLGTGGEFGEKLFF	TGCGCCAGCAGCTTGGGGACAGGGGGCGAGTTTGGGGAAAAACTGTTTTTT
NA	TRBV7-2	TRBJ1-6	TRBD1	CASSLGDRRNSPLHF	TGTGCCAGCAGCCTAGGGGACAGACGGAATTCACCCCTCCACTTT
NA	TRBV15	TRBJ1-1	NA	CATSRDWGEAFF	TGTGCCACCAGCAGAGATTGGGGTGAAGCTTTCTTT
NA	TRBV19	TRBJ1-4	TRBD1	CASSPRTGLDEKLFF	TGTGCCAGTAGTCCAAGGACAGGGTTGGATGAAAAACTGTTTTTT
few	TRBV4-1	TRBJ1-4	NA	CASSQEVGGSGEKLFF	TGCGCCAGCAGCCAAGAGGTAGGAGGGTCGGGTGAAAAACTGTTTTTT
NA	TRBV6-4	TRBJ2-2	TRBD1	CASSDSSGGSGELFF	TGTGCCAGCAGTGACTCTTCAGGGGGATCGGGGGAGCTGTTTTTT
NA	TRBV5-8	TRBJ1-1	NA	CASSTGLNTEAFF	TGTGCCAGCAGTACGGGGTTAAACACTGAAGCTTTCTTT
NA	TRBV7-2	TRBJ2-1	TRBD2	CASSLIGGATINEQFF	TGTGCCAGCAGCTTAATCGGGGGGGCGACGATCAATGAGCAGTTCTTC
few	TRBV27	TRBJ1-5	NA	CASSLFHRQPQHF	TGTGCCAGCAGTTTATTTCATCGCCAGCCCCAGCATTTT
NA	TRBV7-2	TRBJ2-1	TRBD1	CASSPKQGGGVGQFF	TGTGCCAGCAGCCCGAAACAGGGGGGTGGTGTTGGGCAGTTCTTC
NA	TRBV29-1	TRBJ1-2	NA	CSVEVRQAWDYGYTF	TGCAGCGTTGAAGTGAGGCAGGCCTGGGACTATGGCTACACCTTC
NA	TRBV11-3	TRBJ2-2	TRBD1	CASSSPGQGNTGELFF	TGTGCCAGCAGCTCTCCGGGACAGGGTAACACCGGGGAGCTGTTTTTT
NA	TRBV6-6	TRBJ1-2	NA	CASSYRAYGYTF	TGTGCCAGCAGTTACAGGGCTTACGGCTACACCTTC
NA	TRBV18	TRBJ2-3	NA	CASSPGFGTDTQYF	TGTGCCAGCTCACCGGGCTTCGGGACAGATACGCAGTATTTT
NA	TRBV6-1	TRBJ2-3	NA	CASSVQGKTDTQYF	TGTGCCAGCAGTGTTCAGGGAAAGACAGATACGCAGTATTTT
NA	TRBV5-6	TRBJ1-3	TRBD1	CASSLRGQGIRNTIYF	TGTGCCAGCAGCCTACGGGGACAGGGTATCCGAAACACCATATATTTT
once	TRBV2	TRBJ1-2	TRBD1	CASSLTGDYGYTF	TGTGCCAGCAGTCTAACAGGGGACTATGGCTACACCTTC
NA	TRBV5-4	TRBJ2-5	TRBD2	CASSLSSGAYQETQYF	TGTGCCAGCAGCTTGTCCAGCGGGGCGTACCAAGAGACCCAGTACTTC
NA	TRBV27	TRBJ1-2	TRBD1	CASSLWGQGGYGYTF	TGTGCCAGCAGTTTATGGGGACAGGGTGGGTATGGCTACACCTTC
NA	TRBV25-1	TRBJ2-2	NA	CASSEFRENTGELFF	TGTGCCAGCAGTGAATTCCGAGAGAACACCGGGGAGCTGTTTTTT
NA	TRBV4-1	TRBJ2-3	NA	CASSASVLDTQYF	TGCGCCAGCAGCGCAAGCGTCCTAGATACGCAGTATTTT
NA	TRBV19	TRBJ2-7	NA	CASSWRTGDYEQYF	TGTGCCAGTAGTTGGCGGACCGGGGACTACGAGCAGTACTTC
once	TRBV11-2	TRBJ2-2	TRBD2	CASSYTSGVNTGELFF	TGTGCCAGCAGCTACACTAGCGGGGTGAACACCGGGGAGCTGTTTTTT
NA	TRBV27	TRBJ1-1	NA	CASSSLRSRNAEAFF	TGTGCCAGCTCTTCTCTCAGGTCCCGAAACGCTGAAGCTTTCTTT
NA	TRBV27	TRBJ2-2	NA	CASSLAGFGELFF	TGTGCCAGCAGTTTGGCGGGGTTCGGGGAGCTGTTTTTT
few	TRBV30	TRBJ1-1	NA	CAWSVDNAKGRTEAFF	TGTGCCTGGAGTGTAGATAACGCGAAAGGGAGGACTGAAGCTTTCTTT
NA	TRBV5-1	TRBJ1-6	NA	CASSLSRGFPLHF	TGCGCCAGCAGCTTGTCGAGGGGTTTTCCCCTCCACTTT